Following are 19 T cell receptor beta chains from one sample sequenced in a study of T cell repertoires in cytomegalovirus infection. TCRdb itself ran the reads through MiXCR, one entry per CDR3 protein. The top ten hold about 15% of the sample, which has around 290,000 distinct CDR3 sequences, roughly 24% seen once. Material for sequencing was PBMCs. Receptors originate from a human donor in good health (CMV status not recorded). Some clones in this sample may be carry-over from other donors' samples.

The table lists this clonotype with a few counts. The chain uses TRBV29-1 and TRBJ2-1, with D unresolved. The germline CDR1 and CDR2 sequences are SQVTM and ANQGSEA. The CDR3 runs 15 residues. Trimming stripped 0 bases from V and 2 bases from J, with 11 bases between. CDR3: CSVEEGSITYNEQFF. The CDR3 DNA reads TGCAGCGTTGAAGAGGGCTCGATTACCTACAATGAGCAGTTCTTC.

This clonotype came up once. The CDR3 loop is CSAPYSRGGVQFF. The CDR3 region has the DNA TGCAGTGCTCCATACTCCCGGGGTGGGGTGCAGTTCTTC. This chain joins TRBV20-1 and TRBJ2-1, with D possibly being TRBD2 (5 bases). V was pared by 5 bases and J by 12 bases, with 20 bases between. The germline CDR1 and CDR2 sequences are DFQATT and SNEGSKA (reference sequence). There are 13 residues in the CDR3.

The chain joins TRBV29-1 to TRBJ2-1; TRBD2 agrees at 14 bases. There are 16 residues in the CDR3. Trimming at V came to 6 bases and at J to 2 bases, leaving 6 bases not matched to a gene. The germline gives CDR1 SQVTM, CDR2 ANQGSEA. This CDR3 is CSVEPGLAGAYNEQFF. CDR3 DNA sequence: TGCAGCGTGGAGCCGGGACTAGCGGGGGCCTACAATGAGCAGTTCTTC.

This clonotype was observed a few times. The J gene is TRBJ2-1, the V gene TRBV11-2; 9 positions match TRBD2. With 4 bases clipped from V and 8 bases from J, the junction kept 12 bases outside the gene matches. The CDR3 covers 16 residues. Germline loops: CDR1 SGHAT, CDR2 FQNNGV. CDR3 sequence reads: CASSSVAGALVHEQFF. Here the CDR3 DNA reads TGTGCCAGCAGCTCCGTAGCGGGGGCGTTAGTCCATGAGCAGTTCTTC.

V and J are TRBV6-2 or TRBV6-3 and TRBJ2-1; D remains ambiguous. Trimming took off 2 bases at V and 2 bases at J, with 10 bases between the two ends. Germline V CDR1 and CDR2: MNHEY, SVGEGT. This CDR3 has 15 residues. Here the CDR3 DNA reads TGTGCCAGCAGTTACCGAGAAACTACCTACAATGAGCAGTTCTTC. Translation gives CASSYRETTYNEQFF.

This clonotype was detected only a few times. The rearrangement joins TRBV24-1 to TRBJ2-7; D not resolved. Germline assignment: CDR1 KGHDR and CDR2 SFDVKD. CDR3 length: 13 residues. V lost 3 bases and J 2 bases, leaving 7 bases between the germline ends. CDR3 DNA sequence: TGTGCCACCAGTGATGACATAACCTACGAGCAGTACTTC. Protein product: CATSDDITYEQYF.

In this sample, this clonotype turned up many times. This sequence joins TRBV7-8 and TRBJ2-7; no reliable D call. The CDR3 is 12 amino acids. Between the trimmed V and J ends, which lost 1 base and 4 bases, there was a span of 5 bases. Germline V CDR1 and CDR2: SGHVS, FQNEAQ. In nucleotides, the CDR3 is TGTGCCAGCAGCTTAGACCCTTACGAGCAGTACTTC. Protein product: CASSLDPYEQYF.

The chain has TRBV5-5 and TRBJ2-3; 9 bases line up with TRBD2. The ends lost 1 base at V and 4 bases at J; junction bases unmatched: 4. This CDR3 is 15 amino acids long. CDR1 is SGHKS and CDR2 is YYEKEE in the germline V gene (reference sequence). The CDR3 DNA is TGTGCCAGCAGCTTGTATCTAGCGGGGTCAGATACGCAGTATTTT. This codes for CASSLYLAGSDTQYF.

V is TRBV2 and J is TRBJ2-7, with 8 bases matching TRBD1. Germline V CDR1 and CDR2: SNHLY, FYNNEI. CDR3 size: 14 residues. Trimming took 7 bases from V and 2 from J; bases not matched to a gene: 7. The CDR3 DNA is TGTGCCAGCACCGGACAGGGCCTGACCTACGAGCAGTACTTC. It encodes CASTGQGLTYEQYF.

This sequence joins TRBV11-2 and TRBJ2-1, with a tentative D call TRBD2 (5 bases). V was trimmed by 5 bases and J by 6 bases, leaving 11 bases between them. CDR1 and CDR2 from the germline V gene are SGHAT and FQNNGV. The CDR3 has 13 residues. The CDR3 coding sequence is TGTGCCAGCAGCGTCGGACTCAGCAATGAGCAGTTCTTC. Its protein is CASSVGLSNEQFF. Using reference TRBV11-2 and TRBJ2-1 for the parts outside the CDR3, the full variable domain is EAGVAQSPRYKIIEKRQSVAFWCNPISGHATLYWYQQILGQGPKLLIQFQNNGVVDDSQLPKDRFSAERLKGVDSTLKIQPAKLEDSAVYLCASSVGLSNEQFFGPGTRLTVL.

DNA for the CDR3: TGTGCCAGCAGTTTTCCGGGACTTGTAGCCAAAAACATTCAGTACTTC. Translating it yields CASSFPGLVAKNIQYF. The rearrangement joins TRBV28 to TRBJ2-4; tentative D call: TRBD2 (6 bases). The germline V gene has CDR1 MDHEN and CDR2 SYDVKM. The length of the CDR3 is 16 residues. V gave up 3 bases and J gave up 0 bases, with 12 bases separating them.

Only a few counts were recorded for this clonotype. The chain carries TRBV5-1 and TRBJ1-1; weak D call: TRBD1 (6 bases). The CDR3 runs 15 residues. Germline CDR1 is SGHRS and CDR2 is YFSETQ. The ends were cut back, 0 bases at V and 5 bases at J, with 14 bases in the middle. CDR3 region: CASSLADSGVTEAFF. CDR3 in DNA: TGCGCCAGCAGCTTGGCCGATTCAGGGGTGACTGAAGCTTTCTTT.

V usage is TRBV20-1 and J usage is TRBJ2-2; the D is unclear. The length of the CDR3 is 15 residues. Germline V gene sequence: CDR1 DFQATT, CDR2 SNEGSKA (reference sequence). V gave up 5 bases and J gave up 4 bases, with 17 bases separating them. The CDR3: CSAPQATHGTGELFF. As DNA, the CDR3 is TGCAGTGCTCCCCAGGCTACACATGGCACCGGGGAGCTGTTTTTT.

The chain couples TRBV29-1 to TRBJ2-3, with D possibly TRBD1 on 6 matching bases. CDR1 and CDR2 from the germline V gene are SQVTM and ANQGSEA. V was pared by 6 bases and J by 2 bases, with 15 bases between. The CDR3 runs to 14 residues. In DNA form, the CDR3 reads TGCAGCGTGTTGGGCGGACAGTACACAGATACGCAGTATTTT. This gives the protein CSVLGGQYTDTQYF.

The chain couples TRBV29-1 to TRBJ2-2; TRBD1 might be the D (6 bases). The CDR3 is made up of 12 amino acids. The V gene's germline CDR1 is SQVTM and CDR2 ANQGSEA. This CDR3 reads CSGRGQTGELFF. The CDR3 DNA reads as TGCAGTGGCCGAGGACAGACCGGGGAGCTGTTTTTT.

The rearrangement uses TRBV28 and TRBJ1-4, with 7 bases that match TRBD1. Germline CDR1 MDHEN, CDR2 SYDVKM. The CDR3 has 15 amino acids. Losses at the gene ends were 5 bases for V and 8 bases for J; bases not matched to a gene: 11. This CDR3 reads CASSIRTGAGEKLFF. The CDR3 DNA is TGTGCCAGCAGTATCCGTACAGGGGCCGGGGAAAAACTGTTTTTT.

In its sample, this clonotype was seen a few times. V and J are TRBV20-1 and TRBJ2-7, with 12 bases matching TRBD1. Germline-derived CDR1 and CDR2 are DFQATT and SNEGSKA (reference sequence). The CDR3 contains 15 residues. The V and J ends lost 0 bases and 6 bases, in that order; junction bases with no gene match: 6. This CDR3 is CSARDTGQGAFEQYF. The CDR3 region has the DNA TGCAGTGCTAGAGATACGGGACAGGGGGCGTTCGAGCAGTACTTC.

The gene calls are TRBV19 and TRBJ2-5, with D perhaps TRBD1 (6 bases). Trimming cost V 6 bases and J 2 bases, with 16 bases left between them. Germline V gives CDR1 LNHDA, CDR2 SQIVND (reference sequence). The CDR3 totals 15 residues. The CDR3 reads CASSSPWTVQETQYF. CDR3 nucleotide sequence: TGTGCCAGTAGCTCCCCATGGACAGTGCAAGAGACCCAGTACTTC.

The chain has TRBV7-8 and TRBJ2-4, with TRBD1 matching over 9 bases. V lost 5 bases, J lost 0 bases, and 11 bases stayed unmatched. Germline loops: CDR1 SGHVS, CDR2 FQNEAQ. The CDR3 loop spans 18 amino acids. Here the CDR3 reads CASSGRDRADLAKNIQYF. CDR3 sequence (DNA): TGTGCCAGCAGCGGCCGGGACAGGGCGGATCTAGCCAAAAACATTCAGTACTTC. Full variable domain (rest looked up from reference TRBV7-8 and TRBJ2-4): GAGVSQSPRYKVAKRGQDVALRCDPISGHVSLFWYQQALGQGPEFLTYFQNEAQLDKSGLPSDRFFAERPEGSVSTLKIQRTQQEDSAVYLCASSGRDRADLAKNIQYFGAGTRLSVL.